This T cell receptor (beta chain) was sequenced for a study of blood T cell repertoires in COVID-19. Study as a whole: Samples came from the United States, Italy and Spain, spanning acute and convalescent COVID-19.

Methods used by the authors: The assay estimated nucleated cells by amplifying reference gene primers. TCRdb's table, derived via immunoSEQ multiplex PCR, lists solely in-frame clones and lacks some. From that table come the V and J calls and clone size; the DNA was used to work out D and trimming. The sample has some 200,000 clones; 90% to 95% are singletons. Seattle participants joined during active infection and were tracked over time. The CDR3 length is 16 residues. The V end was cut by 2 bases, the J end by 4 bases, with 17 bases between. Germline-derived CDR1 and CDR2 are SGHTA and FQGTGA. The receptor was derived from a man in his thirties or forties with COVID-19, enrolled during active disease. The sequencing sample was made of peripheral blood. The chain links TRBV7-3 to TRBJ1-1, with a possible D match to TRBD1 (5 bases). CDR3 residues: CASSLGRAGGATEAFF. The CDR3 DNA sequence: TGTGCCAGCAGCTTAGGCCGGGCCGGCGGGGCCACTGAAGCTTTCTTT.